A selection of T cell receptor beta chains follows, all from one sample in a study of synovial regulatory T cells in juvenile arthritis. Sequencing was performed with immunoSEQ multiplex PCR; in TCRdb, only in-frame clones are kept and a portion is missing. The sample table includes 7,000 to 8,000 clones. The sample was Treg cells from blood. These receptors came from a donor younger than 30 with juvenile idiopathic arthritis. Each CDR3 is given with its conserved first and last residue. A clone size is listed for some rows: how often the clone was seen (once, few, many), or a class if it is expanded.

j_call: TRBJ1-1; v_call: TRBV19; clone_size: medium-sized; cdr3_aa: CASSQRPVVPGNTEAFF
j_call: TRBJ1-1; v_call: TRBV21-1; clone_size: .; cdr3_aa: CASSRVPREGMGTEAFF
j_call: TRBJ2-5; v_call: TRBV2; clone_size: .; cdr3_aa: CASSVGLLQETQYF
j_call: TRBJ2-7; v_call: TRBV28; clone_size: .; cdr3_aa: CASSADKFSGRAYEQYF
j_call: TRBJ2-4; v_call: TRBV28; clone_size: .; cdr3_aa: CASSTGGGFNIQYF
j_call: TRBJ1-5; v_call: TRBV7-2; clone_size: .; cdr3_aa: CASSLNQGPQHF
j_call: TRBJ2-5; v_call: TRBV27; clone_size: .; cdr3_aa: CASSLSRTSGRAGQETQYF
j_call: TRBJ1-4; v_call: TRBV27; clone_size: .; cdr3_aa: CASSRSRGWANEKLFF
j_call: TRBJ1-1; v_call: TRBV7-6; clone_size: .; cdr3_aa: CASSTGADTEAFF
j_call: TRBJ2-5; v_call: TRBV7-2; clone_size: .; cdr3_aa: CASSLAQSGGRETQYF
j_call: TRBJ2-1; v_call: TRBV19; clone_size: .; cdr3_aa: CASKGTGDNEQFF
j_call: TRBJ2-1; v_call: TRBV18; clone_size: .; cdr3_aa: CASSPGGLGEQFF
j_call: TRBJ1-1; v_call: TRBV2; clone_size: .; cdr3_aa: CASSPQGRIEDTEAFF
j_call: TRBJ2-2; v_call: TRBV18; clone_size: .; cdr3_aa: CASSPYTAENTGELFF
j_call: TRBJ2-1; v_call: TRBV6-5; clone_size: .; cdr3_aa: CASNEAGRPSGEQFF
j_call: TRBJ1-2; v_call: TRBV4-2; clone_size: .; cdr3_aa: CASSLAGEAHYGYTF
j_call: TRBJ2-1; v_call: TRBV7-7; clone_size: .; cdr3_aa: CASSPLSSDEQFF
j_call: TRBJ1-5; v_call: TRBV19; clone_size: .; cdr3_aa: CASSATGSNQPQHF
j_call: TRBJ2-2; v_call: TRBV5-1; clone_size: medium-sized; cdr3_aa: CASSRTSYTGELFF
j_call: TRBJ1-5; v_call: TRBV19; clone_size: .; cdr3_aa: CASSRRGMNQPQHF
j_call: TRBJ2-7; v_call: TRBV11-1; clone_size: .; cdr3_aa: CASSIAGDYEQYF
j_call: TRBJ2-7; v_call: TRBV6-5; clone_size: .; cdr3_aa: CASSYRTSGEQYF
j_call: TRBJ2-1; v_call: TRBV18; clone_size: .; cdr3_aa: CASSVTEGGSYNEQFF
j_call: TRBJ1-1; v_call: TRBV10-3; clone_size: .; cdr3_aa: CAISESRENTEAFF
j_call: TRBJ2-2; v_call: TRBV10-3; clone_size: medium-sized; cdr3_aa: CAISLNSGTGAGELFF
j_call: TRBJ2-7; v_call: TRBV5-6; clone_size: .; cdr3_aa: CASSLVGARYEQYF
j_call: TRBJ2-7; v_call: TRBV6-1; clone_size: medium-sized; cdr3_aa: CATLTFSYEQYF
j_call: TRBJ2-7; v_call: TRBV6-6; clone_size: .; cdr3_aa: CATLRQSPIEQYF